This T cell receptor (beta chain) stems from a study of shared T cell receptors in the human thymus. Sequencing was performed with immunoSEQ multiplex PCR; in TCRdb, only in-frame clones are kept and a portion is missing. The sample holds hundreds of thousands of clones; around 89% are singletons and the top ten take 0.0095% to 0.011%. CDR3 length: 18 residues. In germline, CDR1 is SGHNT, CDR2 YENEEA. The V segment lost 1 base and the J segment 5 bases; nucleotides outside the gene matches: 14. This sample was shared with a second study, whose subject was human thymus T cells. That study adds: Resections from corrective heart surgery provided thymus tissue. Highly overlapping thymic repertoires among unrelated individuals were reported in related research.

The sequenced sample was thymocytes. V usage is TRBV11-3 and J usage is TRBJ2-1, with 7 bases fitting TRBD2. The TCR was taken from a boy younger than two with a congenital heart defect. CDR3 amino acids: CASSLVDGGTKGDNEQFF. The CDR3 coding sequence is TGTGCCAGCAGCTTAGTCGATGGAGGGACTAAAGGGGACAATGAGCAGTTCTTC. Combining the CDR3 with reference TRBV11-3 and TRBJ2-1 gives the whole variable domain EAGVVQSPRYKIIEKKQPVAFWCNPISGHNTLYWYLQNLGQGPELLIRYENEEAVDDSQLPKDRFSAERLKGVDSTLKIQPAELGDSAVYLCASSLVDGGTKGDNEQFFGPGTRLTVL.